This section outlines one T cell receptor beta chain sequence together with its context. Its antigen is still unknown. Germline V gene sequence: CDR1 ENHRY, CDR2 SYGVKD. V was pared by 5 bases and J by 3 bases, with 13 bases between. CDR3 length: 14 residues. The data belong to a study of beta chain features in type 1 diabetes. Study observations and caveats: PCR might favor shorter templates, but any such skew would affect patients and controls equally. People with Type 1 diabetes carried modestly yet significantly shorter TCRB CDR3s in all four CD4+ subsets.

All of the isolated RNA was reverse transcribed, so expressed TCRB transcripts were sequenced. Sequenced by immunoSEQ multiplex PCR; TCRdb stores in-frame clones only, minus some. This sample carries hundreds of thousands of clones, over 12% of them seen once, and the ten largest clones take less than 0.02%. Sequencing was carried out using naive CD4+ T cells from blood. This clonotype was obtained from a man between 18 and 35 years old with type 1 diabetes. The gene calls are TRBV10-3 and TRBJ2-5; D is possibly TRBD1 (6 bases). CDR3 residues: CAISPGTTKETQYF. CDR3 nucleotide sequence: TGTGCCATCAGTCCCGGGACAACGAAAGAGACCCAGTACTTC.